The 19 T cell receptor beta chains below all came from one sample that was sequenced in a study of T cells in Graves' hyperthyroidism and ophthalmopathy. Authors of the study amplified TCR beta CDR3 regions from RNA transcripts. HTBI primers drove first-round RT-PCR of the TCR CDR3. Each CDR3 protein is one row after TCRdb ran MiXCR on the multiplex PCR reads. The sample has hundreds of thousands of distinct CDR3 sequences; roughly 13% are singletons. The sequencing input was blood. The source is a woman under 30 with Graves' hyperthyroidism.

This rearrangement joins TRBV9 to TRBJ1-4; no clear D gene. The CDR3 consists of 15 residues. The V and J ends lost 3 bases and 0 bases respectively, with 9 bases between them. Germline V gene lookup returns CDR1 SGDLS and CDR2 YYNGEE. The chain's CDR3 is CASSGPDATNEKLFF. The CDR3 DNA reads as TGTGCCAGCAGCGGCCCGGATGCAACTAATGAAAAACTGTTTTTT.

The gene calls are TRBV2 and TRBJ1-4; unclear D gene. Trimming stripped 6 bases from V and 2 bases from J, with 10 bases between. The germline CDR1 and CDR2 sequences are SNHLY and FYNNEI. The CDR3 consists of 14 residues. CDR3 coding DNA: TGTGCCAGCAGCGTTCTGGGGACTAATGAAAAACTGTTTTTT. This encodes CASSVLGTNEKLFF.

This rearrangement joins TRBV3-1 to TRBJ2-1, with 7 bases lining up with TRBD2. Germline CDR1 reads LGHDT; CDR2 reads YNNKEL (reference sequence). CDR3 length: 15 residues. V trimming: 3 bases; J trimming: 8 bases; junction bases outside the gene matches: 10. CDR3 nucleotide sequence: TGTGCCAGCAGCCACCAGGACGGGGGGATCCATGAGCAGTTCTTC. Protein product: CASSHQDGGIHEQFF.

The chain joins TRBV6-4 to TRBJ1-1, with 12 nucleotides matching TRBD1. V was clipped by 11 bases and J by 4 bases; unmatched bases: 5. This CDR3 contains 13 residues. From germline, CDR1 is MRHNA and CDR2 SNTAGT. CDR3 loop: CAGTGGGLTEAFF. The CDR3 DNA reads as TGTGCCGGGACAGGGGGCGGTCTCACTGAAGCTTTCTTT.

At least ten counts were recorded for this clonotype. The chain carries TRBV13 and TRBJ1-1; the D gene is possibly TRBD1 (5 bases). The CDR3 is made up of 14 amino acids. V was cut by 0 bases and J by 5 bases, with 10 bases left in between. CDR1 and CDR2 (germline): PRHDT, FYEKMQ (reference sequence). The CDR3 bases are TGTGCCAGCAGCTTAGGCCCCAGGGAAACTGAAGCTTTCTTT. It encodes CASSLGPRETEAFF.

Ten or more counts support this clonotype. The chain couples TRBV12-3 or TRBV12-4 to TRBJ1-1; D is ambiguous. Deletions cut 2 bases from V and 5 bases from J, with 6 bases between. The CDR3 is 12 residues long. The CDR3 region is CASSLRETEAFF. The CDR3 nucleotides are TGTGCCAGCAGTTTAAGGGAGACTGAAGCTTTCTTT.

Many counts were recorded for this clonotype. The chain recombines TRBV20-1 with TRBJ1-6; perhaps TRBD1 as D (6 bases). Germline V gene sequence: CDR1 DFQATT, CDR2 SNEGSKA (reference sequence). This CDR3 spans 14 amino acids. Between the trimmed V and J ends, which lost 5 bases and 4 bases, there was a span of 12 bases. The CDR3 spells CSAPRQDYNSPLHF. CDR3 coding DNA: TGCAGTGCTCCCCGACAGGATTATAATTCACCCCTCCACTTT.

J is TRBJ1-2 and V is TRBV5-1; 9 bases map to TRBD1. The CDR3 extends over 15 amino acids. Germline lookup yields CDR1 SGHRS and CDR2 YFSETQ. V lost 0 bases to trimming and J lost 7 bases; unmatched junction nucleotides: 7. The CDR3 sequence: CASSLGGQGPSGYTF. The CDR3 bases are TGCGCCAGCAGCTTGGGGGGACAGGGTCCTTCTGGCTACACCTTC.

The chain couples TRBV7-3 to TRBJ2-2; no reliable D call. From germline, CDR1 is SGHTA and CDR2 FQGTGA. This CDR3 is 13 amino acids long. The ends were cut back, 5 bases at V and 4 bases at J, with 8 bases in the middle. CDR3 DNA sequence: TGTGCCAGCAGCCCCCAGACCACCGGGGAGCTGTTTTTT. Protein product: CASSPQTTGELFF.

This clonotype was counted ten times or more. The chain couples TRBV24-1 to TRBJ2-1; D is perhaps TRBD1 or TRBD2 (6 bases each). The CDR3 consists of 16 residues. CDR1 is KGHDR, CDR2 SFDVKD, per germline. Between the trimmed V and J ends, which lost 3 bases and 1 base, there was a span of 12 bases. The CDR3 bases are TGTGCCACCAGTGATAATACGGGGGCTTCCTACAATGAGCAGTTCTTC. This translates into CATSDNTGASYNEQFF.

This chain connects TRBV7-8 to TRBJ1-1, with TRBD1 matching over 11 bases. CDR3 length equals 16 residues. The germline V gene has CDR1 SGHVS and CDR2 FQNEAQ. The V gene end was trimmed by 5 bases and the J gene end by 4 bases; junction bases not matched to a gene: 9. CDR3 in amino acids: CASSEDRGLGSTEAFF. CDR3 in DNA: TGTGCCAGCAGCGAGGACAGGGGGCTGGGAAGCACTGAAGCTTTCTTT.

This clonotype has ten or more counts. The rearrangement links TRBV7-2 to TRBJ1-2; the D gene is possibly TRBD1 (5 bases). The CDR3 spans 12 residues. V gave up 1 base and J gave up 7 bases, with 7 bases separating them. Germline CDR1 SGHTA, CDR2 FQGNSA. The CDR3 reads CASSLGGTGYTF. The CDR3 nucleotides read TGTGCCAGCAGCTTAGGGGGGACTGGCTACACCTTC. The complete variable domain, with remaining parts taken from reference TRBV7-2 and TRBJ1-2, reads GAGVSQSPSNKVTEKGKDVELRCDPISGHTALYWYRQSLGQGLEFLIYFQGNSAPDKSGLPSDRFSAERTGGSVSTLTIQRTQQEDSAVYLCASSLGGTGYTFGSGTRLTVV.

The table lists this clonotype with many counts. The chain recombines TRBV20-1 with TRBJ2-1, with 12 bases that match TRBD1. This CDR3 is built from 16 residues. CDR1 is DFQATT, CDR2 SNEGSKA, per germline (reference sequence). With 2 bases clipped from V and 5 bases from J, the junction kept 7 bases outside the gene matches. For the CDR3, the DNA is TGCAGTGCTAGAAACCCGGGACAGGGGGCAGACAATGAGCAGTTCTTC. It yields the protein CSARNPGQGADNEQFF.

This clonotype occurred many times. The CDR3 reads CASSYRAGYEQFF. Written as DNA, the CDR3 is TGTGCCAGCAGTTACAGGGCGGGATATGAGCAGTTCTTC. The chain is built from TRBV6-2 or TRBV6-3 and TRBJ2-1, with D possibly TRBD2 on 6 matching bases. The V end was cut by 2 bases, the J end by 8 bases, with 10 bases between. The CDR3 has 13 residues. CDR1 is MNHEY and CDR2 is SVGEGT in the germline V gene.

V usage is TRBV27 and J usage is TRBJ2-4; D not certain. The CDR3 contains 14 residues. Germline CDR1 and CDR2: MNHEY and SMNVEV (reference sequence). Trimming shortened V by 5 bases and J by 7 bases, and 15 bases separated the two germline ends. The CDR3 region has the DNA TGTGCCAGCAGTCGCCGGACCCCGGTTAACATTCAGTACTTC. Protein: CASSRRTPVNIQYF.

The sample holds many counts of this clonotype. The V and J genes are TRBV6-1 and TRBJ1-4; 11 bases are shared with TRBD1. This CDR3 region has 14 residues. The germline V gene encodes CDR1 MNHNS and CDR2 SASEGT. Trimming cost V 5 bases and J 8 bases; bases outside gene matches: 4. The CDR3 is CASSSGTGGEKLFF. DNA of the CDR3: TGTGCCAGCAGTTCTGGGACAGGGGGGGAAAAACTGTTTTTT.

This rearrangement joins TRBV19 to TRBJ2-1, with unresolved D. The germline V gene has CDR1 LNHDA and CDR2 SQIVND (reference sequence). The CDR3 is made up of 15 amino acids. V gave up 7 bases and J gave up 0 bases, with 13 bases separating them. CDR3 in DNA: TGTGCCAGTACCGTCGTCCCTTCCTCCTACAATGAGCAGTTCTTC. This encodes CASTVVPSSYNEQFF.

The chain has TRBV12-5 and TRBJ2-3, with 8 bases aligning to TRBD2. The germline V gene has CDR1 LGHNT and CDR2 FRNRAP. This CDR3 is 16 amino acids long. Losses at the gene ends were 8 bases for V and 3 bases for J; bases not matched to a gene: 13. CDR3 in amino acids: CASSQSAGGSTDTQYF. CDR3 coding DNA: TGTGCTAGTTCCCAGTCGGCGGGAGGTTCGACAGATACGCAGTATTTT. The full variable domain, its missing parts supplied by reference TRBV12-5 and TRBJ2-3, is DARVTQTPRHKVTEMGQEVTMRCQPILGHNTVFWYRQTMMQGLELLAYFRNRAPLDDSGMPKDRFSAEMPDATLATLKIQPSEPRDSAVYFCASSQSAGGSTDTQYFGPGTRLTVL.

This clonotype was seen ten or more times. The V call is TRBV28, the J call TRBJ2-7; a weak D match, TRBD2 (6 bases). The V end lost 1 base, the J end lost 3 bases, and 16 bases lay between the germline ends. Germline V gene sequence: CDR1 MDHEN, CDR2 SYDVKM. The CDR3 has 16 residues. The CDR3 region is CASSLYSGSDLYEQYF. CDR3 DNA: TGTGCCAGCAGTTTATACTCCGGGAGTGATCTCTACGAGCAGTACTTC.